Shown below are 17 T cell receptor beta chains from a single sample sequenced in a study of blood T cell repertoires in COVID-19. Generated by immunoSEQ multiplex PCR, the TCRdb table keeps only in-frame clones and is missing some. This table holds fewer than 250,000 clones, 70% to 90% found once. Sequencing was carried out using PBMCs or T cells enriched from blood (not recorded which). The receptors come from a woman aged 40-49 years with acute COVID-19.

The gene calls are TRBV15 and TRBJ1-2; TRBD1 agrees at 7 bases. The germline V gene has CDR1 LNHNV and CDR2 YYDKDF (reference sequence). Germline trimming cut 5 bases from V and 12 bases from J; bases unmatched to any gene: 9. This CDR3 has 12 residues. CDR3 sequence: CATSGRTGLHTF. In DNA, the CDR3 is TGTGCCACCAGCGGAAGGACAGGCTTGCACACCTTC. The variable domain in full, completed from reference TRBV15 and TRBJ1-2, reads DAMVIQNPRYQVTQFGKPVTLSCSQTLNHNVMYWYQQKSSQAPKLLFHYYDKDFNNEADTPDNFQSRRPNTSFCFLDIRSPGLGDTAMYLCATSGRTGLHTFGSGTRLTVV.

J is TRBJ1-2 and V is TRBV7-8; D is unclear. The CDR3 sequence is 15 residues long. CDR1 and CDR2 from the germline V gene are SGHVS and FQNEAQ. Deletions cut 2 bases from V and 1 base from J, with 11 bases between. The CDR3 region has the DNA TGTGCCAGCAGCTTATTAGCCCATTATAACTATGGCTACACCTTC. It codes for CASSLLAHYNYGYTF.

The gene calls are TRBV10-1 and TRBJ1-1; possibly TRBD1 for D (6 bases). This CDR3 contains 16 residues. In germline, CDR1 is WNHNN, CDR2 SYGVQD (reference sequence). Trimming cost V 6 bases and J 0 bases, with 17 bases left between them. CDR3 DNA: TGCGCCAGCAGCCCGACCGCAACAGGGCTGAACACTGAAGCTTTCTTT. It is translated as CASSPTATGLNTEAFF.

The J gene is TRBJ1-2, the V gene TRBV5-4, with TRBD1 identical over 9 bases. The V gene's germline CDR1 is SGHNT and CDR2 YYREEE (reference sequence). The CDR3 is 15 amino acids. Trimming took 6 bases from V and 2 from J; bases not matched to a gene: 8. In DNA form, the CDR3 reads TGTGCCAGCATTCCGGGACAGGGCCGAAACTATGGCTACACCTTC. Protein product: CASIPGQGRNYGYTF.

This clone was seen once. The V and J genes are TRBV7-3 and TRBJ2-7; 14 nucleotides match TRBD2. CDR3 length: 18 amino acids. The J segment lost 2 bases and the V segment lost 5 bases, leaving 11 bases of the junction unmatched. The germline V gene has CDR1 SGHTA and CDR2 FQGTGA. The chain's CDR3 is CASSGRLAGGPFAYEQYF. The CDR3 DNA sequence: TGTGCCAGCAGCGGGAGACTAGCGGGAGGGCCATTCGCCTACGAGCAGTACTTC.

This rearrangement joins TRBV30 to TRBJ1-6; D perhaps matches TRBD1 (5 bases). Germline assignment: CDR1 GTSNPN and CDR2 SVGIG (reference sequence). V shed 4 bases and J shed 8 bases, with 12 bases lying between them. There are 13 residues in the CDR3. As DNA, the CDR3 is TGTGCCTGGACCCCCCAGGGCGATTCACCCCTCCACTTT. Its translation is CAWTPQGDSPLHF.

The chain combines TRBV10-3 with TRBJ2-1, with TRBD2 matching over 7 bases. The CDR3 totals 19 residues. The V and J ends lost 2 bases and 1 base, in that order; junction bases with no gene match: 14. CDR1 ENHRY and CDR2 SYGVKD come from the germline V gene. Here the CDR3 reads CAISENGAGGIASYNEQFF. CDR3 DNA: TGTGCCATCAGTGAGAACGGGGCCGGGGGGATAGCTTCCTACAATGAGCAGTTCTTC.

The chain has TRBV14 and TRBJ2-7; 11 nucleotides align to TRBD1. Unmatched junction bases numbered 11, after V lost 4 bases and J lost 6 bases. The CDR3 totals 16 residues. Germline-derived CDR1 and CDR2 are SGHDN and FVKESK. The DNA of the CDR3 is TGTGCCAGCAGCCTAAAACCGGGACAGGGGGAAATCGAGCAGTACTTC. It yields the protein CASSLKPGQGEIEQYF.

The CDR3 DNA reads as TGTGCCAGCAGCTTCGCAAGCGGGAGCGTATCGGGTGAGCAGTTCTTC. It specifies CASSFASGSVSGEQFF. V usage is TRBV7-8 and J usage is TRBJ2-1; the match to TRBD2 covers 8 bases. This CDR3 spans 16 amino acids. Trimming at V came to 3 bases and at J to 9 bases, leaving 13 bases not matched to a gene. The germline gives CDR1 SGHVS, CDR2 FQNEAQ.

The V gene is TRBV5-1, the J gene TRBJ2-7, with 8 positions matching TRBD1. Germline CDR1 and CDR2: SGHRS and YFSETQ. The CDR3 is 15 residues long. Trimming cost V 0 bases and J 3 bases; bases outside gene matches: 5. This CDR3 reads CASSLDGQGIYEQYF. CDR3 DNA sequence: TGCGCCAGCAGCTTGGATGGACAGGGAATCTACGAGCAGTACTTC.

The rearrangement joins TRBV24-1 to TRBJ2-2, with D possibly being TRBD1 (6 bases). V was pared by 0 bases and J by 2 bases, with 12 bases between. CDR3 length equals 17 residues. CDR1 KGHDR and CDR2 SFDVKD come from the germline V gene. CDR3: CATSDLPRDKNTGELFF. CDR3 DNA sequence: TGTGCCACCAGTGATTTGCCTCGGGACAAAAACACCGGGGAGCTGTTTTTT.

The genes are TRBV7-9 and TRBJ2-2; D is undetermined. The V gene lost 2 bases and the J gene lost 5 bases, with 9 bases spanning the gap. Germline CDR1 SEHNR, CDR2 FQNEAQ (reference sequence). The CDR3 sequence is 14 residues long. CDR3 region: CASSLSVATGELFF. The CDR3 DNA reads TGTGCCAGCAGCTTATCTGTGGCAACCGGGGAGCTGTTTTTT.

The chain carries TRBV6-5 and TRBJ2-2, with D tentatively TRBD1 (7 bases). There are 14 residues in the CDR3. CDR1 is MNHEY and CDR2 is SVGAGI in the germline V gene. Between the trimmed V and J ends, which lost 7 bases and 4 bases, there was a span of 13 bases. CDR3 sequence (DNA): TGTGCCAGCATGGAGGGACAGTTCACCGGGGAGCTGTTTTTT. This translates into CASMEGQFTGELFF.

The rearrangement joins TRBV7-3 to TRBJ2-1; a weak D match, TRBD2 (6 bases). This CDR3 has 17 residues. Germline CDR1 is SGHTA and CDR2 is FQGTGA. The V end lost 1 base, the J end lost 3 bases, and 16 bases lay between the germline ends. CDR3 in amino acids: CASSLKFGGGHYNEQFF. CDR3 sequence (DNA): TGTGCCAGCAGCTTAAAGTTCGGGGGTGGCCACTACAATGAGCAGTTCTTC.

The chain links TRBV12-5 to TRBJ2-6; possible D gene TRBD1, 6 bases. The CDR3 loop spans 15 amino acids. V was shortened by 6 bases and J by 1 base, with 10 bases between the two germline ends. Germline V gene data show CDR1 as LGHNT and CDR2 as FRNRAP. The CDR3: CASGTTGSGANVLTF. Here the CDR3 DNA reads TGTGCTAGTGGAACAACAGGGTCTGGGGCCAACGTCCTGACTTTC.

The CDR3, as DNA: TGTGCCAGCAGACAGGGGCGGACTAATGAAAAACTGTTTTTT. Its translation is CASRQGRTNEKLFF. J is TRBJ1-4 and V is TRBV6-6; the match to TRBD1 covers 7 bases. This CDR3 is built from 14 residues. After removal of 6 bases from V and 2 bases from J, the junction contained 3 bases not matched to a gene. Looked up from germline, CDR1 is MNHNY and CDR2 is SVGAGI (reference sequence).

Written as DNA, the CDR3 is TGTGCCTGGAGTGTACCCCGGACAGGGAATCTCGGCGAGCAGTACTTC. It yields the protein CAWSVPRTGNLGEQYF. The chain links TRBV30 to TRBJ2-7, with 8 bases that match TRBD1. From germline, CDR1 is GTSNPN and CDR2 SVGIG (reference sequence). V gave up 0 bases and J gave up 6 bases; unmatched junction bases: 13. The CDR3 consists of 16 residues.